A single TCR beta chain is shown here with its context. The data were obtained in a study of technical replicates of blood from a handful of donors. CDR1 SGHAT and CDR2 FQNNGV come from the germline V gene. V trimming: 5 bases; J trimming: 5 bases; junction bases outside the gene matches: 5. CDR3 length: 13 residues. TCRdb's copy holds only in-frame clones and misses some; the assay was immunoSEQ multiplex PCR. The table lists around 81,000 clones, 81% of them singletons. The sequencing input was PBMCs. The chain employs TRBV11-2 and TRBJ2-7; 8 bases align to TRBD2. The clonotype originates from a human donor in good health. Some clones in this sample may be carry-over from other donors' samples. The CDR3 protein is CASSLSGINEQYF. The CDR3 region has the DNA TGTGCCAGCAGCCTTAGCGGGATTAACGAGCAGTACTTC.